Shown below are 8 T cell receptor beta chains from a single sample sequenced in a study of beta chain features in type 1 diabetes. The antigens these receptors bind are not known. Study-wide results and caveats: For Type 1 diabetes patients, all four CD4+ subsets carried TCRB CDR3s that were moderately but significantly shorter.

All of the isolated RNA was reverse transcribed, so expressed TCRB transcripts were sequenced. The protocol was immunoSEQ multiplex PCR, while the TCRdb copy is restricted to in-frame clones and leaves out a portion. The sample includes some 44,000 clones, roughly 70% of them seen just once. Sequencing was carried out using Tregs from blood. The receptor set was obtained from a woman aged 18-29 years with type 1 diabetes.

This chain joins TRBV6-6 and TRBJ2-7; perhaps TRBD2 as D (6 bases). CDR3 length: 15 residues. Germline V CDR1 and CDR2: MNHNY, SVGAGI (reference sequence). The ends were cut back, 6 bases at V and 6 bases at J, with 21 bases in the middle. The CDR3 sequence: CASSAGTLTLSEQYF. The CDR3 DNA is TGTGCCAGCAGCGCAGGGACTCTTACATTGAGCGAGCAGTACTTC.

The rearrangement links TRBV28 to TRBJ2-7; maybe TRBD1 (6 bases). V was cut by 8 bases and J by 7 bases, with 15 bases left in between. CDR3 length equals 12 residues. Germline CDR1 reads MDHEN; CDR2 reads SYDVKM. In nucleotides, the CDR3 is TGTGCCAGCCGACAGGTTCCGGGAGAGCAGTACTTC. Protein product: CASRQVPGEQYF. Together with reference TRBV28 and TRBJ2-7, the CDR3 gives the full variable domain: DVKVTQSSRYLVKRTGEKVFLECVQDMDHENMFWYRQDPGLGLRLIYFSYDVKMKEKGDIPEGYSVSREKKERFSLILESASTNQTSMYLCASRQVPGEQYFGPGTRLTVT.

The chain recombines TRBV6-5 with TRBJ1-2; D is uncertain. Per germline, CDR1 MNHEY and CDR2 SVGAGI. The CDR3 consists of 13 residues. Trimming took 5 bases from V and 5 from J, leaving 12 bases between them. The CDR3 sequence: CASSLEIGYGYTF. In DNA form, the CDR3 reads TGTGCCAGCAGTCTTGAAATCGGGTATGGCTACACCTTC.

This sequence joins TRBV4-2 and TRBJ2-2, with 11 nucleotides matching TRBD2. CDR1 and CDR2 (germline): LGHNA, YNFKEQ. This CDR3 has 15 residues. Unmatched junction bases numbered 6, after V lost 5 bases and J lost 7 bases. The CDR3 loop is CASSNSGRAGGELFF. The CDR3 DNA reads TGTGCCAGCAGCAATAGCGGGAGGGCCGGCGGGGAGCTGTTTTTT.

The J gene is TRBJ2-5, the V gene TRBV18; 7 bases fit TRBD1. Germline values: CDR1 KGHSH, CDR2 LQKENI. After removal of 0 bases from V and 1 base from J, the junction contained 5 bases not matched to a gene. The CDR3 totals 16 residues. CDR3 in DNA: TGTGCCAGCTCACCACCGTCGGACAGGAGCCAAGAGACCCAGTACTTC. Translating gives CASSPPSDRSQETQYF.

The genes are TRBV18 and TRBJ1-5; no firm D call. The germline gives CDR1 KGHSH, CDR2 LQKENI. This CDR3 comprises 14 residues. Trimming took 6 bases from V and 7 from J, leaving 16 bases between them. The CDR3 loop reads CASSPAEDPQPQHF. The CDR3 nucleotides read TGTGCCAGCTCCCCGGCGGAGGACCCCCAGCCCCAGCATTTT.

The chain recombines TRBV28 with TRBJ2-3; 7 bases map to TRBD1. Germline V gene sequence: CDR1 MDHEN, CDR2 SYDVKM. The J segment lost 2 bases and the V segment lost 5 bases, leaving 13 bases of the junction unmatched. The CDR3 is 17 residues long. The CDR3 bases are TGTGCCAGCAGTCGACTTTTCAACAGGGGTGACACAGATACGCAGTATTTT. Protein: CASSRLFNRGDTDTQYF.

The chain recombines TRBV5-1 with TRBJ2-5; 7 bases line up with TRBD1. CDR3 length: 14 amino acids. V lost 0 bases to trimming and J lost 1 base; unmatched junction nucleotides: 0. Per germline, CDR1 SGHRS and CDR2 YFSETQ. CDR3 nucleotide sequence: TGCGCCAGCAGCTTGGACAGGGGCCAAGAGACCCAGTACTTC. It yields the protein CASSLDRGQETQYF.